Listed here are 2 T cell receptor beta chains from one sample, sequenced in a study of tumor T cells in aggressive B-cell lymphoma. TCRdb keeps only in-frame clones here, not all; method: immunoSEQ multiplex PCR. The profile covers about 4,600 clones, with 65% to 85% appearing a single time and 4.5% to 5.5% taken by the ten largest. Source material: tumor tissue. The receptors derive from an adult with diffuse large B cell lymphoma.

The chain is built from TRBV10-3 and TRBJ1-2; a weak D match, TRBD1 (5 bases). Germline V gene sequence: CDR1 ENHRY, CDR2 SYGVKD. CDR3 length: 14 amino acids. V was clipped by 10 bases and J by 3 bases, with 18 bases between them. The CDR3 region is CATLDGGGDYGYTF. CDR3 DNA: TGTGCCACTCTGGACGGGGGAGGAGACTATGGCTACACCTTC.

The V gene is TRBV9, the J gene TRBJ1-1, with D possibly matching TRBD1 (6 bases). This CDR3 contains 14 residues. Germline V gene sequence: CDR1 SGDLS, CDR2 YYNGEE. Trimming removed 0 bases at V and 3 bases at J, with 9 bases between. CDR3 bases: TGTGCCAGCAGCGTAGGCCCAGGGGACACTGAAGCTTTCTTT. Encoded protein: CASSVGPGDTEAFF.